This T cell receptor (beta chain) appears in the sequencing data of a study of T cells in Graves' hyperthyroidism and ophthalmopathy. Study conclusions and caveats: Most clonotypes expanded in the thyroid (above 0.001) were also present in blood. Onset of ophthalmopathy came a median roughly 6 months after the model predicted it.

The sample holds a few counts of this clonotype. The antigen remains unidentified. Lactation, pregnancy, other autoimmune disease or uncontrolled infection excluded patients. The germline V gene has CDR1 DFQATT and CDR2 SNEGSKA (reference sequence). There are 14 residues in the CDR3. V shed 0 bases and J 5 bases; nucleotides not matched to a gene: 6. RNA transcripts served as the template for amplifying TCR beta CDR3 regions. RT-PCR in the first round (using the HTBI primer set) targeted the TCR CDR3. TCRdb independently ran MiXCR on the multiplex PCR reads; one entry per CDR3 protein. The repertoire consists of 500,000 to 600,000 distinct CDR3 sequences, with over 45% occurring once and the leading ten covering approximately 44%.

Sequenced: peripheral blood or thyroid tissue (not recorded which). This TCR was sampled from an adult woman with Graves' disease, either hyperthyroidism or ophthalmopathy (not recorded which). This rearrangement joins TRBV20-1 to TRBJ2-7; 8 nucleotides align to TRBD1. CDR3 in DNA: TGCAGTGCTAGAGATGGACAGGGATACGACGAGCAGTACTTC. Translated: CSARDGQGYDEQYF.